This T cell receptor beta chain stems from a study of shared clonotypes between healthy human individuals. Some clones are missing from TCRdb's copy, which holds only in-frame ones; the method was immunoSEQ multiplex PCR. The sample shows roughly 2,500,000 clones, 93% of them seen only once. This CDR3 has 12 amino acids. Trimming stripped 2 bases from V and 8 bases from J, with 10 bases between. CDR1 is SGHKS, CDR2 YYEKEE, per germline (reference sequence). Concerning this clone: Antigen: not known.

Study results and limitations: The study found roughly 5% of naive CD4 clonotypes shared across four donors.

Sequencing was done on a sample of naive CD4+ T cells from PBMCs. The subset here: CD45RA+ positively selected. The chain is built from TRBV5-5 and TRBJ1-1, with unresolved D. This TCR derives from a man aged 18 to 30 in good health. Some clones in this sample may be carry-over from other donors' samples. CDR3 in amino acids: CASSLNGGEAFF. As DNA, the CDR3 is TGTGCCAGCAGCTTAAACGGAGGGGAAGCTTTCTTT.